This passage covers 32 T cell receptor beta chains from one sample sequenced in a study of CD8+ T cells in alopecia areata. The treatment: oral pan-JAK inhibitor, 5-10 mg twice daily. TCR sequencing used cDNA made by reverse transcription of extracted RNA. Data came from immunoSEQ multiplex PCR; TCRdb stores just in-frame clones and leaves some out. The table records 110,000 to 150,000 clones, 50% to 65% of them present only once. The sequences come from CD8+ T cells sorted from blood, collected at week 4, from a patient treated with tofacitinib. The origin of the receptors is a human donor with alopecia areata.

The DNA of the CDR3 is TGTGCCAGCAGCTTCTACCAGGGGGCCGGGGAGCTGTTTTTT. It specifies CASSFYQGAGELFF. V is TRBV6-5 and J is TRBJ2-2, with TRBD1 matching 7 bases. The germline gives CDR1 MNHEY, CDR2 SVGAGI. The CDR3 is made up of 14 amino acids. V lost 6 bases, J lost 6 bases, and 7 bases stayed unmatched.

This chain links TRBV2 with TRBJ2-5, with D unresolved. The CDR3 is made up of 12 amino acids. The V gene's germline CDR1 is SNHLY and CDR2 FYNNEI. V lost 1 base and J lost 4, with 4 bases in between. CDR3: CASSEGGETQYF. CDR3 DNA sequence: TGTGCCAGCAGTGAAGGGGGAGAGACCCAGTACTTC. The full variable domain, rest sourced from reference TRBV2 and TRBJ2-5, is EPEVTQTPSHQVTQMGQEVILRCVPISNHLYFYWYRQILGQKVEFLVSFYNNEISEKSEIFDDQFSVERPDGSNFTLKIRSTKLEDSAMYFCASSEGGETQYFGPGTRLLVL.

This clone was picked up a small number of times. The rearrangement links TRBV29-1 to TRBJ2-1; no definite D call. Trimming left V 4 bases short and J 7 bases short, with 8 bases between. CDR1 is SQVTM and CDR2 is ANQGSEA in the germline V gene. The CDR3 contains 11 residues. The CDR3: CSVVWGNEQFF. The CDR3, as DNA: TGCAGCGTTGTTTGGGGAAATGAGCAGTTCTTC.

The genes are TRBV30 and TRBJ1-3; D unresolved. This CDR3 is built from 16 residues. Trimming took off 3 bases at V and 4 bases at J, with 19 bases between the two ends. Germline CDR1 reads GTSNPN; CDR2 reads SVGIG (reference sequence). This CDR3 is CAWRIPSLAYGNTIYF. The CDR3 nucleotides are TGTGCCTGGAGGATACCTTCCCTCGCTTACGGAAACACCATATATTTT.

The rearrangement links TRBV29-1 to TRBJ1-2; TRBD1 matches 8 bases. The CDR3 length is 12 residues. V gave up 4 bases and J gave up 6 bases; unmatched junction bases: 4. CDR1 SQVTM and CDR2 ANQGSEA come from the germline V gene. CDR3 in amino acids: CSVAGQGHGYTF. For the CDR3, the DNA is TGCAGCGTTGCCGGACAGGGACATGGCTACACCTTC. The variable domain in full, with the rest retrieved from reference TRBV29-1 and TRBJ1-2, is SAVISQKPSRDICQRGTSLTIQCQVDSQVTMMFWYRQQPGQSLTLIATANQGSEATYESGFVIDKFPISRPNLTFSTLTVSNMSPEDSSIYLCSVAGQGHGYTFGSGTRLTVV.

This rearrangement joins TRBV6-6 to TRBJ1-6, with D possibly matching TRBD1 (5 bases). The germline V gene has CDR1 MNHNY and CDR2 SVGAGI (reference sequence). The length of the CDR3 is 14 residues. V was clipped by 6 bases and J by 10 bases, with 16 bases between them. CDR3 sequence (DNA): TGTGCCAGCAGCCCCGGGGCCGAGAGATCACCCCTCCACTTT. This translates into CASSPGAERSPLHF.

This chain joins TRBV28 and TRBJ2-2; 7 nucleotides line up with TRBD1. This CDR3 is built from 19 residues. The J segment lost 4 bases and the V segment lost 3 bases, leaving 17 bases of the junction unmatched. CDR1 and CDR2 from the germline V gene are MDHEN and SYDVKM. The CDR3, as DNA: TGTGCCAGCAGTTTCCCTTACGAAGGGGGCGAAAGGGGCACCGGGGAGCTGTTTTTT. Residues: CASSFPYEGGERGTGELFF.

The CDR3 sequence: CASSYRRLTDTQYF. The DNA of the CDR3 is TGCGCCAGCAGCTATCGGAGATTGACAGATACGCAGTATTTT. This chain uses TRBV5-1 with TRBJ2-3; D is undetermined. The ends were cut back, 3 bases at V and 3 bases at J, with 11 bases in the middle. Per the germline V gene, CDR1 is SGHRS and CDR2 is YFSETQ. The CDR3 has 14 residues.

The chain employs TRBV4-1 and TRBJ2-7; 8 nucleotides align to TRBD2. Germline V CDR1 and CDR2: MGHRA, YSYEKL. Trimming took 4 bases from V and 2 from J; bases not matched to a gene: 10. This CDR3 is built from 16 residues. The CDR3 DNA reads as TGCGCCAGCAGCCCGGCGGGGGGCAACCCCCCCTACGAGCAGTACTTC. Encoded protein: CASSPAGGNPPYEQYF.

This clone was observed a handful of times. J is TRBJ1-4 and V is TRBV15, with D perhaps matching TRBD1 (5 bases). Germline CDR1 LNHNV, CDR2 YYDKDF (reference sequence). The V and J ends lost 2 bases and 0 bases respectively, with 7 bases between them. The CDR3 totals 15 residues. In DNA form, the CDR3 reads TGTGCCACCAGCAGACTGACAGCAACTAATGAAAAACTGTTTTTT. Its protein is CATSRLTATNEKLFF. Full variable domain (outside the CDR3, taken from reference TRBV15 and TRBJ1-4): DAMVIQNPRYQVTQFGKPVTLSCSQTLNHNVMYWYQQKSSQAPKLLFHYYDKDFNNEADTPDNFQSRRPNTSFCFLDIRSPGLGDTAMYLCATSRLTATNEKLFFGSGTQLSVL.

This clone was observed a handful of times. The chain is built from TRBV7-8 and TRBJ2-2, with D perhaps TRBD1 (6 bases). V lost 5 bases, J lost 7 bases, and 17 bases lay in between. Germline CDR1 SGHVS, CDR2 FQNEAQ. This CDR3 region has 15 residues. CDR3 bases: TGTGCCAGCAGCCCCTCCAGGGGCGCGAGCGGGGAGCTGTTTTTT. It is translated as CASSPSRGASGELFF.

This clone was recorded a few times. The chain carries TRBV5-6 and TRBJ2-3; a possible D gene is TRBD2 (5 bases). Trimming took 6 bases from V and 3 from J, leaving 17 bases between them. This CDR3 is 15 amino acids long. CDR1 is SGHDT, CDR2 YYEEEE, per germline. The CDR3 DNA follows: TGTGCCAGCACCCCCGAGAGCCGGGGAACAGATACGCAGTATTTT. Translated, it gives CASTPESRGTDTQYF.

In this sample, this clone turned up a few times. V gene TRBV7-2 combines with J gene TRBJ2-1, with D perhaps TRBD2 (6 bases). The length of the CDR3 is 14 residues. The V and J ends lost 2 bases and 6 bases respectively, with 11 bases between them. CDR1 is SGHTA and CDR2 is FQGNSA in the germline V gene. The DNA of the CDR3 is TGTGCCAGCAGCTTACCGGGACTCCTCAATGAGCAGTTCTTC. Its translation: CASSLPGLLNEQFF.

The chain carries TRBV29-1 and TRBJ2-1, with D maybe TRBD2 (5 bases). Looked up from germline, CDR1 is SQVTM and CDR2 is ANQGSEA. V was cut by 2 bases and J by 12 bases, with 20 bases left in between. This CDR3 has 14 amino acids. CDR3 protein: CSVEIRGISLGQFF. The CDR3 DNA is TGCAGCGTTGAAATCCGGGGAATAAGCTTAGGGCAGTTCTTC.

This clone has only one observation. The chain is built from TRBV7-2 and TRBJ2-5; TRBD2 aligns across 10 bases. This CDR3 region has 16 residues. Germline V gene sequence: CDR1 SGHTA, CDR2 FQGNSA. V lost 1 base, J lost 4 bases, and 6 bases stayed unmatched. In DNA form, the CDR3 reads TGTGCCAGCAGCTTAGATAGCGGGGGGTTTCCAGAGACCCAGTACTTC. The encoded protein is CASSLDSGGFPETQYF.

The CDR3 nucleotides read TGCAGCGTTGAAATCCGGGACAGACTTAGTGGCTACACCTTC. Protein: CSVEIRDRLSGYTF. The J gene is TRBJ1-2, the V gene TRBV29-1; 7 positions agree with TRBD1. Trimming removed 2 bases from V and 7 bases from J; junction bases left unmatched: 10. Germline V lookup: CDR1 SQVTM, CDR2 ANQGSEA. This CDR3 comprises 14 residues.

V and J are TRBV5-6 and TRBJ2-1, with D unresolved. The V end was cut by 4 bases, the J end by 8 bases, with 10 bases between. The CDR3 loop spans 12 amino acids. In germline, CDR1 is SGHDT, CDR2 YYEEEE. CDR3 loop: CASSLARDEQFF. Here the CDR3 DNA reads TGTGCCAGCAGCCTCGCACGGGATGAGCAGTTCTTC.

The DNA of the CDR3 is TGTGCCAGTAGCATACCAACGGAAGCTTTCTTT. This codes for CASSIPTEAFF. The chain employs TRBV19 and TRBJ1-1; D unresolved. The CDR3 runs 11 residues. Trimming shortened V by 6 bases and J by 8 bases, and 10 bases separated the two germline ends. Germline CDR1 reads LNHDA; CDR2 reads SQIVND (reference sequence).

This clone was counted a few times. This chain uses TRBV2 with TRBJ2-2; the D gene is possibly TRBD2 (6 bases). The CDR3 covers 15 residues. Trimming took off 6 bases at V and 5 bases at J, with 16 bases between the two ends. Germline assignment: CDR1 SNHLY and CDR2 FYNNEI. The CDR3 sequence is CASSQTRRGTGELFF. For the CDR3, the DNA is TGTGCCAGCAGCCAGACTAGGCGAGGGACCGGGGAGCTGTTTTTT.

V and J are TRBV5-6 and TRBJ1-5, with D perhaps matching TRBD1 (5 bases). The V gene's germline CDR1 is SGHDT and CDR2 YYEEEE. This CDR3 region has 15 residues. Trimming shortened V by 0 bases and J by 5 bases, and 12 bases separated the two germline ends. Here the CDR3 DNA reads TGTGCCAGCAGCTTGGCCGAGCAGGGTTATCAGCCCCAGCATTTT. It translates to CASSLAEQGYQPQHF.

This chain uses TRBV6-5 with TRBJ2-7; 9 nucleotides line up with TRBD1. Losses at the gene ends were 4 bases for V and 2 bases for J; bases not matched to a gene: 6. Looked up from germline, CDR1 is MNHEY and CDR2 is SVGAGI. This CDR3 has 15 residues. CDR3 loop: CASSSPGQGPYEQYF. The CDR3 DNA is TGTGCCAGCAGTTCCCCGGGACAGGGTCCCTACGAGCAGTACTTC.

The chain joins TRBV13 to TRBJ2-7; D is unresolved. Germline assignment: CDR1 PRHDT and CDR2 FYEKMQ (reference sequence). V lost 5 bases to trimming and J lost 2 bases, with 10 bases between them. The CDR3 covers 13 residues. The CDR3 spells CASSPVGTYEQYF. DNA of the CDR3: TGTGCCAGCAGCCCGGTGGGGACCTACGAGCAGTACTTC.

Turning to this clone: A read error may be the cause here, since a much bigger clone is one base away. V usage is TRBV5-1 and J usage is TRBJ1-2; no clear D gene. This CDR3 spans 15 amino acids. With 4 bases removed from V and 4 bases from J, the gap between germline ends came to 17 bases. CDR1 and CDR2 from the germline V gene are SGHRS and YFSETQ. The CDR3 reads CASSQDRASGYGYTF. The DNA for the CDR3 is TGCGCCAGCAGCCAAGATAGGGCCAGCGGCTATGGCTACACCTTC.

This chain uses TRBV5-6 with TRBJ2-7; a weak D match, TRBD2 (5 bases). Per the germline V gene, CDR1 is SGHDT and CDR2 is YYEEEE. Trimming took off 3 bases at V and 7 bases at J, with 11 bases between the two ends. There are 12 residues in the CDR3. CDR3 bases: TGTGCCAGCAGCTGGGCACGAGGGGAGCAGTACTTC. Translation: CASSWARGEQYF.

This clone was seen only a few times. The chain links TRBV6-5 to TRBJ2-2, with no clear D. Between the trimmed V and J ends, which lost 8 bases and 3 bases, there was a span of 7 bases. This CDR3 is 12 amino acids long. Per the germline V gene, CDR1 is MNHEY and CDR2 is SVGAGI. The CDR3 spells CASGEDTGELFF. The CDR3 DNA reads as TGTGCCAGCGGAGAAGACACCGGGGAGCTGTTTTTT.

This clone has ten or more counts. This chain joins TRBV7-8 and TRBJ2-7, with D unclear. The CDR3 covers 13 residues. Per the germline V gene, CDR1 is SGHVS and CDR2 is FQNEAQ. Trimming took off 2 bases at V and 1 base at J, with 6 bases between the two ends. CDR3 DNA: TGTGCCAGCAGCTTACAGACTTCCTACGAGCAGTACTTC. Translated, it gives CASSLQTSYEQYF.

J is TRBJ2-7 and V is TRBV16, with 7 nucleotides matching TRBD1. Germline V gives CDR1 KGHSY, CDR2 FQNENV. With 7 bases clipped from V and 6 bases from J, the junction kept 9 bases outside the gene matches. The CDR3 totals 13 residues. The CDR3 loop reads CASTRDSGAEQYF. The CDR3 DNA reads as TGTGCCAGCACCCGGGACAGCGGCGCCGAGCAGTACTTC. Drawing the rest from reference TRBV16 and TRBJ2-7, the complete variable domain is GEEVAQTPKHLVRGEGQKAKLYCAPIKGHSYVFWYQQVLKNEFKFLISFQNENVFDETGMPKERFSAKCLPNSPCSLEIQATKLEDSAVYFCASTRDSGAEQYFGPGTRLTVT.

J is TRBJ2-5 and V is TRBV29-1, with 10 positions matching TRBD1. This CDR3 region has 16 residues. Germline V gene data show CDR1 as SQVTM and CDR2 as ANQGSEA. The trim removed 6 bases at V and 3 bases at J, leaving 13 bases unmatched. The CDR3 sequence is CSVSSPGTGAKETQYF. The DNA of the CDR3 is TGCAGCGTATCATCTCCCGGGACAGGGGCGAAAGAGACCCAGTACTTC.

CDR3 coding DNA: TGTGCCAGCAGCCACGGACGGAGCTATGGCTACACCTTC. This encodes CASSHGRSYGYTF. The gene calls are TRBV5-6 and TRBJ1-2; D call uncertain. This CDR3 has 13 residues. The V end was cut by 4 bases, the J end by 4 bases, with 11 bases between. Germline V gene sequence: CDR1 SGHDT, CDR2 YYEEEE.

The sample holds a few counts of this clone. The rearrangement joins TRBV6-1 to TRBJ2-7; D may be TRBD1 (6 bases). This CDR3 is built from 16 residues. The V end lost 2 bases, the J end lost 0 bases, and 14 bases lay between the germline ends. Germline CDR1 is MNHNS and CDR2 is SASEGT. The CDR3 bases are TGTGCCAGCAGTGAATCAGGGACACAGAGCTCCTACGAGCAGTACTTC. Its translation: CASSESGTQSSYEQYF.

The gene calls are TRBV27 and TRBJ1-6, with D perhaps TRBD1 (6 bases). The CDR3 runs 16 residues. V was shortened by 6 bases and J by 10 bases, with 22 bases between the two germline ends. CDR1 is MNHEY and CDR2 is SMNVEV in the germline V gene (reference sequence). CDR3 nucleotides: TGTGCCAGCAGGGACGCTCAAGGGACATCTAAGTCACCCCTCCACTTT. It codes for CASRDAQGTSKSPLHF.

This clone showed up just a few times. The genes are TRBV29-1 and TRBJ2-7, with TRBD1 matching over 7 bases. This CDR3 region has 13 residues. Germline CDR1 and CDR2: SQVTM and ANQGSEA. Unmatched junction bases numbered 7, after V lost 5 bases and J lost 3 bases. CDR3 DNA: TGCAGCGTTATTGGGACAGCGCGCTACGAGCAGTACTTC. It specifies CSVIGTARYEQYF.